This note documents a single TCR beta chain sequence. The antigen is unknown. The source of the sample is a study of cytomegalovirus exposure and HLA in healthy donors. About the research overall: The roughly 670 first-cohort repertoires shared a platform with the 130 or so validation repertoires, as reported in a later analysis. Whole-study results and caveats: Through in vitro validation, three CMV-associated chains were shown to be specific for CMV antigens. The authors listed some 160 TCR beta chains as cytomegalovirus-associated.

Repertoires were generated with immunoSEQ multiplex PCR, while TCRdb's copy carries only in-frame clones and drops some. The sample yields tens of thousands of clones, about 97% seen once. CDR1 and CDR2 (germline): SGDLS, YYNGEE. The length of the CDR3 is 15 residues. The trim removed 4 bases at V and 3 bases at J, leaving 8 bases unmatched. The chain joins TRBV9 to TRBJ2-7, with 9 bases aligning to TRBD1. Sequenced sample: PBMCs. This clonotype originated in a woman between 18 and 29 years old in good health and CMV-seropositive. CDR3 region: CASSPSPGQGYEQYF. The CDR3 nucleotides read TGTGCCAGCAGCCCTTCACCGGGACAGGGCTACGAGCAGTACTTC.